The clone carrying this T cell receptor (beta chain) was picked up a small number of times. The data stem from a study of cytomegalovirus exposure and HLA in healthy donors. The CDR3 has 14 amino acids. Trimming took 6 bases from V and 6 from J; bases not matched to a gene: 10. CDR1 is SGHTA, CDR2 FQGNSA, per germline. The PCR contained 60 Vbeta and 13 Jbeta primers. The method was immunoSEQ multiplex PCR; TCRdb's version includes in-frame clones alone and lacks a portion of them. Seen here are some 210,000 clones, roughly 80% observed once, and the top ten hold approximately 2.1%. This clonotype was obtained from a woman aged 25 to 45 in good health and CMV-seropositive. The genes are TRBV7-2 and TRBJ2-7, with 8 bases lining up with TRBD2. The sample consisted of PBMCs. The CDR3 sequence is CASRSRRGDVEQYF. Here the CDR3 DNA reads TGTGCCAGCAGGTCCCGGCGGGGGGACGTCGAGCAGTACTTC.